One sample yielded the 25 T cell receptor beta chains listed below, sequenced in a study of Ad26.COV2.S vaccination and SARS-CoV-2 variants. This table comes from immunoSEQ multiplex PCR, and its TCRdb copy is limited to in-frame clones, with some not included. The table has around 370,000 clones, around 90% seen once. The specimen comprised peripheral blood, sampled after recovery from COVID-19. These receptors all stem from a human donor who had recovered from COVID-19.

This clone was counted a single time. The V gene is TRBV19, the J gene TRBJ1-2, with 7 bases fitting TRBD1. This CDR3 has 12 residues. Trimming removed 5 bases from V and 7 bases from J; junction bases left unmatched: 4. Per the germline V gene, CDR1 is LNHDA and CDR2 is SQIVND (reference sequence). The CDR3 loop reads CASSPQGGGYTF. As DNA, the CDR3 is TGTGCCAGTAGTCCTCAGGGGGGTGGCTACACCTTC.

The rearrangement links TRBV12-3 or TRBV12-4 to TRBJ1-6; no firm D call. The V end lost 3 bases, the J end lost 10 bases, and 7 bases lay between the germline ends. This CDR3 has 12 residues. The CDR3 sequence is CASSLLFSPLHF. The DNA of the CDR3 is TGTGCCAGCAGTTTGCTTTTCTCACCCCTCCACTTT.

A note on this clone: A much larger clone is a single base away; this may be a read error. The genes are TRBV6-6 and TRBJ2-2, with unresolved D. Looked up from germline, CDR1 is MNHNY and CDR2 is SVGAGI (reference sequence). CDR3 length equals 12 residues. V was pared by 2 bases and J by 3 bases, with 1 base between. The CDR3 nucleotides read TGTGCCAGCAGTTACGACACCGGGGAGCTGTTTTTT. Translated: CASSYDTGELFF.

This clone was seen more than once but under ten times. As DNA, the CDR3 is TGTGCCAGCAGCTTCAAACCAACTAATGAAAAACTGTTTTTT. The encoded protein is CASSFKPTNEKLFF. The chain couples TRBV5-5 to TRBJ1-4; D not resolved. Deletions cut 2 bases from V and 0 bases from J, with 5 bases between. The CDR3 spans 14 residues. Germline loops: CDR1 SGHKS, CDR2 YYEKEE (reference sequence).

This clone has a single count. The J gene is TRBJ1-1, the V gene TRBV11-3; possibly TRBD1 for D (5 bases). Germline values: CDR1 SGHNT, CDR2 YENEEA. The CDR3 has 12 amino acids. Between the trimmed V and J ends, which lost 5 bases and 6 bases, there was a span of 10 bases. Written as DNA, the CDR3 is TGTGCCAGCAGCGAGGGGACCGCTGAAGCTTTCTTT. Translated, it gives CASSEGTAEAFF.

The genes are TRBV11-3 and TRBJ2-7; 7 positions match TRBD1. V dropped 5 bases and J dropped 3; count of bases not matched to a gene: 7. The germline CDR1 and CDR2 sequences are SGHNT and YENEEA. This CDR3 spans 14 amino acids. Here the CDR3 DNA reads TGTGCCAGCAGCCCGCGACAGGGTAACTACGAGCAGTACTTC. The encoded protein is CASSPRQGNYEQYF. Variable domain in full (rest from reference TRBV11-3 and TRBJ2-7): EAGVVQSPRYKIIEKKQPVAFWCNPISGHNTLYWYLQNLGQGPELLIRYENEEAVDDSQLPKDRFSAERLKGVDSTLKIQPAELGDSAVYLCASSPRQGNYEQYFGPGTRLTVT.

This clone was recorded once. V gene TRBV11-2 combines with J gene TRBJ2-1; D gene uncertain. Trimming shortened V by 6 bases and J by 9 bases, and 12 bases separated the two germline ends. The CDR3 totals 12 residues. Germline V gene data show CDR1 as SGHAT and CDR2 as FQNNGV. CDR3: CASSLRVREQFF. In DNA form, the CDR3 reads TGTGCCAGCAGTCTCCGGGTGCGTGAGCAGTTCTTC.

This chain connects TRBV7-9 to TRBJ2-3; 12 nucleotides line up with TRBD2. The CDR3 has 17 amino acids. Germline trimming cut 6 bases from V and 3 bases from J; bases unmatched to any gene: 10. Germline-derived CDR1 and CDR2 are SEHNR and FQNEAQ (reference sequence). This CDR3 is CASSSRLAGDGTDTQYF. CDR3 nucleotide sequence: TGTGCCAGCAGTTCTCGACTAGCGGGGGACGGGACAGATACGCAGTATTTT.

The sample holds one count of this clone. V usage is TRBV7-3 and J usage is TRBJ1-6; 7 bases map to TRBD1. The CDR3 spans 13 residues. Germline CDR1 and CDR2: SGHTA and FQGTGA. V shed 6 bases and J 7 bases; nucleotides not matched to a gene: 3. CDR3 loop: CASSGQANSPLHF. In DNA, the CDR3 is TGTGCCAGCAGTGGACAGGCCAATTCACCCCTCCACTTT.

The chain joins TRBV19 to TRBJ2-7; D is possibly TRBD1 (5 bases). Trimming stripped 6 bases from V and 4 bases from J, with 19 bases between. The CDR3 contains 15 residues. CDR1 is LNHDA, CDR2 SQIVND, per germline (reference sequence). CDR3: CASSDLRQPLYEQYF. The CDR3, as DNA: TGTGCCAGTAGCGACCTGAGACAGCCCTTGTACGAGCAGTACTTC.

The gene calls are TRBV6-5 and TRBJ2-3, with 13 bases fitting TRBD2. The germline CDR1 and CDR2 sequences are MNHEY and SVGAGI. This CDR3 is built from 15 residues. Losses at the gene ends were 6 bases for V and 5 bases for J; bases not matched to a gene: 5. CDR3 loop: CASSLLAGGVDTQYF. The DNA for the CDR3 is TGTGCCAGCAGCCTACTAGCGGGGGGGGTAGATACGCAGTATTTT.

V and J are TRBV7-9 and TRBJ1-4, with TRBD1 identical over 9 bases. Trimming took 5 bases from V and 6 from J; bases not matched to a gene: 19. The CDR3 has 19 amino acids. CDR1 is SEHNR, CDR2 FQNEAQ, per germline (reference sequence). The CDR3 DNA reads TGTGCCAGCAGCCCTCTACCAGGACAGGGGAAGGGTCTTTATGAAAAACTGTTTTTT. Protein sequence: CASSPLPGQGKGLYEKLFF.

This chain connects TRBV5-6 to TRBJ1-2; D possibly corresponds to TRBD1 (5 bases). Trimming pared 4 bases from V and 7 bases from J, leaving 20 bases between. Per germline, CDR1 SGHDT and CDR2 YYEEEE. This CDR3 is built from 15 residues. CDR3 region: CASSRARIRGIGYTF. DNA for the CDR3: TGTGCCAGCAGCCGGGCCCGTATTAGGGGAATTGGCTACACCTTC.

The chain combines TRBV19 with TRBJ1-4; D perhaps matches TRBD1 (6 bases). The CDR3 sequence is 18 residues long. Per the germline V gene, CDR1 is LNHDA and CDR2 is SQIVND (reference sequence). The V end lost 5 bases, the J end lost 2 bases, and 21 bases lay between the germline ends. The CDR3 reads CASSPGQPQTRTNEKLFF. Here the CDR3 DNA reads TGTGCCAGTAGTCCTGGACAGCCCCAAACACGGACTAATGAAAAACTGTTTTTT.

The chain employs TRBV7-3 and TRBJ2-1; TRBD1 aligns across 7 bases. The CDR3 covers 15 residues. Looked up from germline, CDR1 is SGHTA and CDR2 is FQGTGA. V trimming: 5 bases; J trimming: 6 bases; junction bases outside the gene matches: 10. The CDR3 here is CASSRTGDPANEQFF. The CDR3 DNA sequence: TGTGCCAGCAGCAGAACAGGGGACCCTGCCAATGAGCAGTTCTTC.

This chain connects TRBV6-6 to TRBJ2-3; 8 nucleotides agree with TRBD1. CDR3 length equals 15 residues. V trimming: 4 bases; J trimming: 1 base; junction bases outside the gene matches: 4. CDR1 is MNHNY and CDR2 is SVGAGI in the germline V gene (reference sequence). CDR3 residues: CASSSETGGTDTQYF. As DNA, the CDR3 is TGTGCCAGCAGTTCTGAGACAGGGGGCACAGATACGCAGTATTTT.

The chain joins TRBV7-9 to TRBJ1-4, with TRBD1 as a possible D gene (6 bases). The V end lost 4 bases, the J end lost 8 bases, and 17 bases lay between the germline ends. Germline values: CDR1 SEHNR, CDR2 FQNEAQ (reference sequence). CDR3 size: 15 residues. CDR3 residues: CASSYHRDTREKLFF. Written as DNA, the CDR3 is TGTGCCAGCAGCTACCACCGGGACACGAGAGAAAAACTGTTTTTT.

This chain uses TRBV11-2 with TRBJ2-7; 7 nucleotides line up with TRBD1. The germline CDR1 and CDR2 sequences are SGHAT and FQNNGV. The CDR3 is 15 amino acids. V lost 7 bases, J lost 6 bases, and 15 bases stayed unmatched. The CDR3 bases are TGTGCCAGCAACGAAGACGCAGGGGGAAGTGGCGAGCAGTACTTC. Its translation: CASNEDAGGSGEQYF.

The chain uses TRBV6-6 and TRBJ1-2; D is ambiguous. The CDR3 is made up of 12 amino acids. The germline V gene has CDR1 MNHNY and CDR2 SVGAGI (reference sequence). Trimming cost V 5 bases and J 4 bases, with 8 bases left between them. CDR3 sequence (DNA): TGTGCCAGCAGTCCATTAACCTATGGCTACACCTTC. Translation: CASSPLTYGYTF.

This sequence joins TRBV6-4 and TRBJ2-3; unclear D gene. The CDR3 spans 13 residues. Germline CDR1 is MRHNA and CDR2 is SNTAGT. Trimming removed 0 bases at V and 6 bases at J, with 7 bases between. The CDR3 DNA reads TGTGCCAGCAGTGACTCCAGTCGTGATACGCAGTATTTT. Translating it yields CASSDSSRDTQYF.

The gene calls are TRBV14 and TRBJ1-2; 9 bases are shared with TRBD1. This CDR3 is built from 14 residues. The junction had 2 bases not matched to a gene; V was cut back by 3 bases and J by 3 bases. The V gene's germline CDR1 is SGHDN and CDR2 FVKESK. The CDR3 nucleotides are TGTGCCAGCAGCCAGTGGACAGGGGACTATGGCTACACCTTC. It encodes CASSQWTGDYGYTF.

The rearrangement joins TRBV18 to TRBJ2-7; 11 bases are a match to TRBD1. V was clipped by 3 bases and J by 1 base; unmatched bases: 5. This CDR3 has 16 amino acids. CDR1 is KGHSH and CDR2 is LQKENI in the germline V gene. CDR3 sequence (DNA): TGTGCCAGCTCACCTGGCCGGGACAGGGGGTCCTACGAGCAGTACTTC. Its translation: CASSPGRDRGSYEQYF.

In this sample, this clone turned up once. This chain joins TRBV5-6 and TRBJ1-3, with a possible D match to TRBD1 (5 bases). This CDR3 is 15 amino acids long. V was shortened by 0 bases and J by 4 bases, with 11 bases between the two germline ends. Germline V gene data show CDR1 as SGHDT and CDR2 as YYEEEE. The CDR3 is CASSLAGGAGNTIYF. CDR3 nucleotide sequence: TGTGCCAGCAGCTTGGCCGGGGGAGCGGGAAACACCATATATTTT.

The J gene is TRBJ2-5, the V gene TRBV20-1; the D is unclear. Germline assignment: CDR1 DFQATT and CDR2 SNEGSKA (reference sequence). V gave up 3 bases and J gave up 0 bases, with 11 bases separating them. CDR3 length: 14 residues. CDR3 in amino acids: CSASTPWHQETQYF. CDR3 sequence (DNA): TGCAGTGCTAGTACCCCCTGGCACCAAGAGACCCAGTACTTC.

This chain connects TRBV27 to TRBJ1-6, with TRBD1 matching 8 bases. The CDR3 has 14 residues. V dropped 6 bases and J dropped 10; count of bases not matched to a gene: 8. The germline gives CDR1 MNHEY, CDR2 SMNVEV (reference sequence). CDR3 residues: CASRLMDRESPLHF. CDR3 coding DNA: TGTGCCAGCAGACTTATGGACAGGGAATCACCCCTCCACTTT.